This T cell receptor (beta chain) came from a study of blood T cells in healthy people across ages. Study background: Template switching captured about one barcoded beta molecule per two T cells.

Study results and caveats: Aged donors had fewer naive CD4+ cells and lower diversity than long-lived donors.

Germline V lookup: CDR1 LNHNV, CDR2 YYDKDF (reference sequence). This CDR3 has 16 residues. J was trimmed by 3 bases and V by 0 bases; bases with no gene match: 5. This clonotype was detected only once. Its specificity is not known. Alongside a J-beta primer mix, a sample-barcoded 5' primer served in a second PCR lasting 7 to 11 cycles. A single record per CDR3 protein comes from TCRdb applying MiXCR to the 5' RACE reads. The sample has about 1.4 million distinct CDR3 sequences, approximately 59% seen once. The receptor's source is a man younger than 35 in good health. Sequencing was carried out using blood. J is TRBJ2-7 and V is TRBV15, with 10 bases matching TRBD1. The CDR3 DNA is TGTGCCACCAGCAGAGATGCGACAGGGGGCTTCTACGAGCAGTACTTC. This gives the protein CATSRDATGGFYEQYF. The variable domain in full, with the rest retrieved from reference TRBV15 and TRBJ2-7, is DAMVIQNPRYQVTQFGKPVTLSCSQTLNHNVMYWYQQKSSQAPKLLFHYYDKDFNNEADTPDNFQSRRPNTSFCFLDIRSPGLGDTAMYLCATSRDATGGFYEQYFGPGTRLTVT.